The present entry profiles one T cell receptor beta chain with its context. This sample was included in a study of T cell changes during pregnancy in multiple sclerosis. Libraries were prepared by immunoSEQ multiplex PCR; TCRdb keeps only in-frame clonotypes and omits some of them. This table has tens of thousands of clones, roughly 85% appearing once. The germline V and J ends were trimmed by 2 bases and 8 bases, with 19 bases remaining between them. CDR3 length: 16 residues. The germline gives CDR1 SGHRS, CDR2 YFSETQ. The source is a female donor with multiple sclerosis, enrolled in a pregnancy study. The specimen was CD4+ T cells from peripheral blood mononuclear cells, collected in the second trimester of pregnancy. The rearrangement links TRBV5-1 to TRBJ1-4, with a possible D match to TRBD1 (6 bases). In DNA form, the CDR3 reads TGCGCCAGCAGCTTTGGGAATCGGGACACACGAGAAAAACTGTTTTTT. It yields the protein CASSFGNRDTREKLFF.